This T cell receptor (beta chain) was retrieved from a study of T cells in Graves' hyperthyroidism and ophthalmopathy. Stability of Graves' hyperthyroidism was defined as absent ophthalmopathy progression within 18 months. General study findings and limits: Researchers found most expanded thyroid clonotypes above 0.001 in blood as well.

From RNA transcripts, TCR beta CDR3 regions were amplified. HTBI primers were the set used in a first-round RT-PCR of the TCR CDR3. TCRdb analysed the multiplex PCR reads with MiXCR anew, one entry per CDR3 protein. Of around 350,000 distinct CDR3 sequences in the sample, more than 20% were seen once. With regard to this clonotype: The antigen remains unidentified.

Per germline, CDR1 MGHDK and CDR2 SYGVNS. The CDR3 is 16 residues long. The V and J ends lost 4 bases and 5 bases, in that order; junction bases with no gene match: 8. This TCR derives from a man in his fifties or sixties with Graves' hyperthyroidism. Sequences were obtained from blood. This chain uses TRBV25-1 with TRBJ2-2; 9 bases align to TRBD1. The CDR3 DNA sequence: TGTGCCAGCAGTGCCTACAGGGGGCAAAGAACCGGGGAGCTGTTTTTT. It specifies CASSAYRGQRTGELFF.